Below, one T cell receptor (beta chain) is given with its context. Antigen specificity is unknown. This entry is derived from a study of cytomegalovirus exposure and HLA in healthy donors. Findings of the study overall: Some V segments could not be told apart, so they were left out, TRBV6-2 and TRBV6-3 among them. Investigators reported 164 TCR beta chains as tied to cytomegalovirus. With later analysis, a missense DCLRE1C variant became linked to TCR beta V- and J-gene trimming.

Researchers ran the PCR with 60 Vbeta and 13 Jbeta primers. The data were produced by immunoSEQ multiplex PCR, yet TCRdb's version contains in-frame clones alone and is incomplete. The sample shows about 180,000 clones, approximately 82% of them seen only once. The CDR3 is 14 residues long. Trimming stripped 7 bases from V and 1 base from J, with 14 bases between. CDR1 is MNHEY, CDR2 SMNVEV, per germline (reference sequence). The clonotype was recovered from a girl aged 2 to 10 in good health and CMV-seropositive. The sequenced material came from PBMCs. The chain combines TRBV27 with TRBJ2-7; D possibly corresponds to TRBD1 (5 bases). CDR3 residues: CASTSWTTSYEQYF. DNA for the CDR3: TGTGCCAGCACCTCCTGGACAACTTCCTACGAGCAGTACTTC.